This T cell receptor beta chain emerged from a study of beta chain features in type 1 diabetes. Points from the study as a whole: Shorter templates may be favored by PCR, equally so in patients and controls. Relative to healthy donors, patients appeared to have naive, central memory and Treg TCRB repertoires that were more similar. Patients with Type 1 diabetes showed moderately but significantly shorter TCRB CDR3s in all four CD4+ subsets.

The authors took one heparinised blood draw, averaging about 120 mL, from each donor. Expressed TCRB transcripts were sequenced because the isolated RNA had all been reverse transcribed beforehand. Here immunoSEQ multiplex PCR was the method, and the copy in TCRdb shows in-frame clones only, minus some. Counted here are about 650,000 clones, around 11% occurring once; the ten biggest clones make up 0.09% to 0.15%. This clone has a handful of counts. Antigen unknown. The germline CDR1 and CDR2 sequences are MNHNY and SVGAGI (reference sequence). The CDR3 has 14 residues. The V gene end was trimmed by 7 bases and the J gene end by 2 bases; junction bases not matched to a gene: 6.

The sequenced material came from naive CD4+ T cells from blood. This receptor was taken from a man aged 30 to 39 with type 1 diabetes. The rearrangement uses TRBV6-6 and TRBJ1-1; 8 bases fit TRBD1. The CDR3 spells CASTVGQANTEAFF. Written as DNA, the CDR3 is TGTGCCAGCACGGTGGGACAGGCCAACACTGAAGCTTTCTTT.